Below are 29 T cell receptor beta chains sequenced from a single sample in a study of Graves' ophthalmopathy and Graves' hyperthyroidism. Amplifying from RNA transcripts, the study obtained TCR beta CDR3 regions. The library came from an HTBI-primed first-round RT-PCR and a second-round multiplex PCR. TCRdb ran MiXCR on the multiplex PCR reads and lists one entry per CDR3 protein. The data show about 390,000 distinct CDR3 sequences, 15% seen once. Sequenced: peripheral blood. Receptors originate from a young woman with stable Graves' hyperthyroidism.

CDR3 loop: CASRSTGNPATEAFF. The CDR3 coding sequence is TGTGCCAGCAGATCTACAGGGAACCCTGCCACTGAAGCTTTCTTT. This rearrangement joins TRBV6-1 to TRBJ1-1, with D perhaps matching TRBD1 (6 bases). This CDR3 has 15 residues. Trimming removed 6 bases from V and 4 bases from J, with 18 bases in between. From germline, CDR1 is MNHNS and CDR2 SASEGT.

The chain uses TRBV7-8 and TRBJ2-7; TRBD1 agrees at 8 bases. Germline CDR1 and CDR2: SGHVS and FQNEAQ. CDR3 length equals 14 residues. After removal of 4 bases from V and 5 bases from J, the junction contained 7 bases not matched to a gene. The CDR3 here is CASSSAGGSDEQYF. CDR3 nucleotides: TGTGCCAGCAGCTCGGCAGGGGGCTCGGACGAGCAGTACTTC.

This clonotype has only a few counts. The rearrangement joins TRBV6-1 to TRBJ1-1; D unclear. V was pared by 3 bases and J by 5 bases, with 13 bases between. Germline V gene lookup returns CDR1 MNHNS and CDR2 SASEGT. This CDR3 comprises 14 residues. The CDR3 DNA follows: TGTGCCAGCAGTGACGGAAAACAGAGAACTGAAGCTTTCTTT. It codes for CASSDGKQRTEAFF.

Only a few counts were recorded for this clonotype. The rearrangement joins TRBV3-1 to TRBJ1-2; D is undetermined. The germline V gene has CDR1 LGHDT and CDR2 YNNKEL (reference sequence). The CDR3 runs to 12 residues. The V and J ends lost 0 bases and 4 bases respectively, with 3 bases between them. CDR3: CASSQDGYGYTF. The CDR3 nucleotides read TGTGCCAGCAGCCAAGACGGCTATGGCTACACCTTC.

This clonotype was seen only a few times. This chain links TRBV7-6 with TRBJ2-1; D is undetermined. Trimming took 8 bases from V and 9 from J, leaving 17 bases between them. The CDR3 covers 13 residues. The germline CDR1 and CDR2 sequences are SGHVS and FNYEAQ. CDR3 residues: CASCPAGLGEQFF. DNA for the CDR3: TGTGCCAGCTGTCCCGCCGGCCTCGGTGAGCAGTTCTTC.

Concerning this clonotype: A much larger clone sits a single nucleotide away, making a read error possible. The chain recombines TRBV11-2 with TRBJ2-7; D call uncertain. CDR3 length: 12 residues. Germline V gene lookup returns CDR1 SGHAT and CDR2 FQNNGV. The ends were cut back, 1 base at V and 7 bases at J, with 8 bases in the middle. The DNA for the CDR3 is TGTGCCAGCAGCTTAGCGTCTCGGGAGCAGTACTTC. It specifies CASSLASREQYF.

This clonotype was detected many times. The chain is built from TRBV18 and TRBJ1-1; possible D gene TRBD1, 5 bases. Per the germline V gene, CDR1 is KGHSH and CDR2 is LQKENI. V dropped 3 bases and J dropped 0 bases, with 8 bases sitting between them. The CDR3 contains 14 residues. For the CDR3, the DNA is TGTGCCAGCTCACCCCTAGGGGTGAACACTGAAGCTTTCTTT. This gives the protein CASSPLGVNTEAFF.

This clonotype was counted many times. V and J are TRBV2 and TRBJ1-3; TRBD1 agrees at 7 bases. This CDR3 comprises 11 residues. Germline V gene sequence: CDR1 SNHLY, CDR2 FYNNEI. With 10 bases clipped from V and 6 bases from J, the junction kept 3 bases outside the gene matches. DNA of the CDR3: TGTGCCACGCAGGGGGTAAACACCATATATTTT. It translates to CATQGVNTIYF.

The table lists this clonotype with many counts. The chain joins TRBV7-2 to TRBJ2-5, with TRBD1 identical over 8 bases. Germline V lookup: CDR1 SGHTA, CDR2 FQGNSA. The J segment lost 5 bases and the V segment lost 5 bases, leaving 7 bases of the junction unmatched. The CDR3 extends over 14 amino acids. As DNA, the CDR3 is TGTGCCAGCAGCACAGACAGGGGTCTCGAGACCCAGTACTTC. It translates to CASSTDRGLETQYF.

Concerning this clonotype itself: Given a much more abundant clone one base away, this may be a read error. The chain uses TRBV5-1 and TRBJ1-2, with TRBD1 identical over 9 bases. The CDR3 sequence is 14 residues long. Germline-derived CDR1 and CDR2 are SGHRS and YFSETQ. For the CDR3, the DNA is TGCGTCAGCAGCGAAGGACAGGGGTGGTATGGCTACACCTTC. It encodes CVSSEGQGWYGYTF.

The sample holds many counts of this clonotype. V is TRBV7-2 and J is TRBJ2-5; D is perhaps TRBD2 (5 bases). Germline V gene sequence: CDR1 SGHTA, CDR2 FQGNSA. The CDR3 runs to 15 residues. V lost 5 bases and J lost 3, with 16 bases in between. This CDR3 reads CASSPLGSPEETQYF. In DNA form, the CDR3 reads TGTGCCAGCAGCCCACTAGGGTCACCGGAAGAGACCCAGTACTTC. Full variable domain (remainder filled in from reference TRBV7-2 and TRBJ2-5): GAGVSQSPSNKVTEKGKDVELRCDPISGHTALYWYRQSLGQGLEFLIYFQGNSAPDKSGLPSDRFSAERTGGSVSTLTIQRTQQEDSAVYLCASSPLGSPEETQYFGPGTRLLVL.

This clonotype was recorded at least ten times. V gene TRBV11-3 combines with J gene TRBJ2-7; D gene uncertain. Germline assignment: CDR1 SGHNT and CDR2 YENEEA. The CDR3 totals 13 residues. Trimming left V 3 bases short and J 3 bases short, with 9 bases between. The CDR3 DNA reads TGTGCCAGCAGCTTTCGAACGAGCTACGAGCAGTACTTC. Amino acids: CASSFRTSYEQYF.

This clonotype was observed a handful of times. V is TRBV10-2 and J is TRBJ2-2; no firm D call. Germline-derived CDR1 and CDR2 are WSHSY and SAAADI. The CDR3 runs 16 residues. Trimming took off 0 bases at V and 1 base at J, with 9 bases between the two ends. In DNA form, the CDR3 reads TGCGCCAGCAGTGAGTCTGATAGTTTGAACACCGGGGAGCTGTTTTTT. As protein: CASSESDSLNTGELFF.

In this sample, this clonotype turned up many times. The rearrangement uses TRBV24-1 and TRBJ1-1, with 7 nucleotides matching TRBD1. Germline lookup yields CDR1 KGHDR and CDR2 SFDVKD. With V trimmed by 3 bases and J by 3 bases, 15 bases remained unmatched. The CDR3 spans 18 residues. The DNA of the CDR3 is TGTGCCACCAGTGATACCCGCAACTTCACAGGGGAAGACACTGAAGCTTTCTTT. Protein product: CATSDTRNFTGEDTEAFF.

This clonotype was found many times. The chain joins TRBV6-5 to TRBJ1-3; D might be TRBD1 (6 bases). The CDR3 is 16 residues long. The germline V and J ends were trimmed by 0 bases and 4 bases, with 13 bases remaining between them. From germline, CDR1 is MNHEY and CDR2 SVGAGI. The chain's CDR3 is CASSYSGGGEGNTIYF. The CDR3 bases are TGTGCCAGCAGTTACTCGGGAGGGGGAGAGGGAAACACCATATATTTT.

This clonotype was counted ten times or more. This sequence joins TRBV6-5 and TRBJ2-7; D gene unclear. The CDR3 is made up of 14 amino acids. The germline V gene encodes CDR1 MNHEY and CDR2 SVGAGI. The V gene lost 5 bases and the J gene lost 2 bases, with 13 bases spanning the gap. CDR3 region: CASSPFVGPYEQYF. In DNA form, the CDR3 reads TGTGCCAGCAGTCCCTTTGTAGGGCCCTACGAGCAGTACTTC.

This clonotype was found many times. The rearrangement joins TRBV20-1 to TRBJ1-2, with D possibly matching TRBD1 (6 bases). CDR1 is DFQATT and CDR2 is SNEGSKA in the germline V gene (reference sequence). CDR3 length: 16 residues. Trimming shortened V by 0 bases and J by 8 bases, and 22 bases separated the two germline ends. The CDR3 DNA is TGCAGTGCTAGAGATCCGACCGCGCGGGGGCAGGAAGGCTACACCTTC. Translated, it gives CSARDPTARGQEGYTF.

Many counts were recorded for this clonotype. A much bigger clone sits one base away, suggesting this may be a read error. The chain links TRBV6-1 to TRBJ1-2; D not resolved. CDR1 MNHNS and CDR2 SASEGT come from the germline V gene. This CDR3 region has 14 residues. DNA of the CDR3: TGTGTCAGCAGTGAATGGGTGACAAAGAATGGCTACACCTTC. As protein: CVSSEWVTKNGYTF.

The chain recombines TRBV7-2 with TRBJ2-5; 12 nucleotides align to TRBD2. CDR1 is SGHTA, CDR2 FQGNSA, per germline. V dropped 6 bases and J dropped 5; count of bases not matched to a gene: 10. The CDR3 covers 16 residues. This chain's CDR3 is CASRELAGGGVETQYF. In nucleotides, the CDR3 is TGTGCCAGCAGAGAACTAGCGGGGGGCGGTGTTGAGACCCAGTACTTC. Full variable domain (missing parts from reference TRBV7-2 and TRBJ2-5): GAGVSQSPSNKVTEKGKDVELRCDPISGHTALYWYRQSLGQGLEFLIYFQGNSAPDKSGLPSDRFSAERTGGSVSTLTIQRTQQEDSAVYLCASRELAGGGVETQYFGPGTRLLVL.

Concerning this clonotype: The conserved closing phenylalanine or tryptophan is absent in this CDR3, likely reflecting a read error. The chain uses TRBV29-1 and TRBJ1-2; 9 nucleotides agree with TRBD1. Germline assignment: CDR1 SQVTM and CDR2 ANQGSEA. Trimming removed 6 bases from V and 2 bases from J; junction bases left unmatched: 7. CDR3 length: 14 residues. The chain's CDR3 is CSVPGTGHNYGYTV. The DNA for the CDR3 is TGCAGCGTACCCGGGACAGGGCACAACTATGGCTACACCGTC.

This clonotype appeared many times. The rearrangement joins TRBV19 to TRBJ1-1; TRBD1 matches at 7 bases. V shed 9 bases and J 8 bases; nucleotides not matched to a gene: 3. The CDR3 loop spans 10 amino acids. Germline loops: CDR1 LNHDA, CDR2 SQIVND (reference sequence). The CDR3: CASRGTEAFF. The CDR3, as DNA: TGTGCCAGCAGGGGGACAGAAGCTTTCTTT.

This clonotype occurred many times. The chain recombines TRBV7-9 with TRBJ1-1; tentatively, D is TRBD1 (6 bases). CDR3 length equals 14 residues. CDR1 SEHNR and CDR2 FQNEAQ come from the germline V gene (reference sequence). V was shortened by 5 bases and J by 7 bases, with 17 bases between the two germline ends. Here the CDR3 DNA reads TGTGCCAGCAGCCCCCCGGGGAGGGGGGGTGAAGCTTTCTTT. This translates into CASSPPGRGGEAFF.

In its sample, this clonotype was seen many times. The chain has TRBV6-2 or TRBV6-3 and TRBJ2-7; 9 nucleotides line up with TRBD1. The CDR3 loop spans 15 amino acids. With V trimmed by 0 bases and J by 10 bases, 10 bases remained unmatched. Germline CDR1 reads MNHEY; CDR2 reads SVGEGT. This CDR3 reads CASSYSGQGMFGQYF. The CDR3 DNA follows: TGTGCCAGCAGTTACTCGGGACAGGGTATGTTTGGTCAGTACTTC.

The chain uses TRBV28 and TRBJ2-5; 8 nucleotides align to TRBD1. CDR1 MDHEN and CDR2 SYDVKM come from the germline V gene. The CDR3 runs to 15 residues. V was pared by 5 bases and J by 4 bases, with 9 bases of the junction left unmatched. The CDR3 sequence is CASSPDRGGGETQYF. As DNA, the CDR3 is TGTGCCAGCAGTCCTGACAGGGGAGGTGGAGAGACCCAGTACTTC. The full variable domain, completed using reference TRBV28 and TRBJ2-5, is DVKVTQSSRYLVKRTGEKVFLECVQDMDHENMFWYRQDPGLGLRLIYFSYDVKMKEKGDIPEGYSVSREKKERFSLILESASTNQTSMYLCASSPDRGGGETQYFGPGTRLLVL.

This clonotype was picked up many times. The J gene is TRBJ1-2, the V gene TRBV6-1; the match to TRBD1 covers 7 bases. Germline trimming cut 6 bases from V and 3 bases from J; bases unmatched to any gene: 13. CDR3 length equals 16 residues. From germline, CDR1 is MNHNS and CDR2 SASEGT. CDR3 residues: CASSTGTARTHYGYTF. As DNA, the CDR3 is TGTGCCAGCAGCACCGGGACAGCGAGGACTCACTATGGCTACACCTTC.

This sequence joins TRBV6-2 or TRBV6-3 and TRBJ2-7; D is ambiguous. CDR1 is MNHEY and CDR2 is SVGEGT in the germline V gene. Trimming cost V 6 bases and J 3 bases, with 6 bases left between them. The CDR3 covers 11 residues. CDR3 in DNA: TGTGCCAGCAGGGCGGACTACGAGCAGTACTTC. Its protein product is CASRADYEQYF.

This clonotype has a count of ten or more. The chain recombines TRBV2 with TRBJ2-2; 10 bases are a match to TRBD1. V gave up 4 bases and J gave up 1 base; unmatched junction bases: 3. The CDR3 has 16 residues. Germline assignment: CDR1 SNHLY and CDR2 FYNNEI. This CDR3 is CASSAGTGENTGELFF. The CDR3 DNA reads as TGTGCCAGCAGTGCCGGGACAGGGGAGAACACCGGGGAGCTGTTTTTT. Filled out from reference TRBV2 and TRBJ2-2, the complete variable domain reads EPEVTQTPSHQVTQMGQEVILRCVPISNHLYFYWYRQILGQKVEFLVSFYNNEISEKSEIFDDQFSVERPDGSNFTLKIRSTKLEDSAMYFCASSAGTGENTGELFFGEGSRLTVL.

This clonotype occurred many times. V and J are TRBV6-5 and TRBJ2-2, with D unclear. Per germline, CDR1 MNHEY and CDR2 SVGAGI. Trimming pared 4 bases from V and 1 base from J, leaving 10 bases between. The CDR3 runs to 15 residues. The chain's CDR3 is CASSSPDGNTGELFF. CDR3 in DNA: TGTGCCAGCAGTTCCCCGGACGGGAACACCGGGGAGCTGTTTTTT.

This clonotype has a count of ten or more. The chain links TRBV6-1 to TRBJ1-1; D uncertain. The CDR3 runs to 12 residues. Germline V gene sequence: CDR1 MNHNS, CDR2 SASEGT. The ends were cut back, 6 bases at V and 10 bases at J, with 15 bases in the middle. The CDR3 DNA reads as TGTGCCAGCAGAAAACTGCCTGGAGGAGCTTTCTTT. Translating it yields CASRKLPGGAFF.